These T cell receptor beta chains were read from a single sample in a study of shared clonotypes between healthy human individuals. Sequenced by immunoSEQ multiplex PCR; TCRdb stores in-frame clones only, minus some. Among over a million clones listed, approximately 78% were seen once. The sample comprised memory CD4+ T cells from PBMCs. The source of these receptors is a man between 18 and 35 years old in good health. Some clones in this sample may be carry-over from other donors' samples. Each CDR3 is given with its conserved first and last residue. Fields, in order: J gene, D gene, clone size, V gene, CDR3 protein, CDR3 DNA. The D gene is left open where the match is weak. The listing skips clone size in some rows; elsewhere it reads once, few, many or a size class.

j_call: TRBJ1-5
d_call: .
clone_size: .
v_call: TRBV2
cdr3_aa: CASSAVYSNQPQHF
cdr3_nt: TGTGCCAGCAGTGCAGTTTATAGCAATCAGCCCCAGCATTTT

j_call: TRBJ2-2
d_call: .
clone_size: .
v_call: TRBV7-3
cdr3_aa: CASSSQLDLSGNTGELFF
cdr3_nt: TGTGCCAGCAGTTCCCAACTCGACCTTAGCGGAAACACCGGGGAGCTGTTTTTT

j_call: TRBJ2-7
d_call: TRBD2
clone_size: few
v_call: TRBV4-1
cdr3_aa: CASSQDPGSGRAGEQYF
cdr3_nt: TGCGCCAGCAGCCAAGATCCGGGTAGCGGGAGGGCCGGGGAGCAGTACTTC

j_call: TRBJ1-2
d_call: TRBD1
clone_size: .
v_call: TRBV6-6
cdr3_aa: CASSWTGEYGYTF
cdr3_nt: TGTGCCAGCAGCTGGACAGGGGAGTATGGCTACACCTTC

j_call: TRBJ1-1
d_call: TRBD1
clone_size: once
v_call: TRBV4-2
cdr3_aa: CASSSQQGGTEAFF
cdr3_nt: TGTGCCAGCAGCTCCCAACAGGGGGGCACTGAAGCTTTCTTT

j_call: TRBJ2-6
d_call: .
clone_size: .
v_call: TRBV18
cdr3_aa: CASSPRQAAISGANVLTF
cdr3_nt: TGTGCCAGCTCACCACGCCAGGCGGCAATCTCTGGGGCCAACGTCCTGACTTTC

j_call: TRBJ2-1
d_call: .
clone_size: .
v_call: TRBV11-1
cdr3_aa: CASSLGQGQGNEQFF
cdr3_nt: TGTGCCAGCAGCTTAGGGCAGGGGCAAGGCAATGAGCAGTTCTTC

j_call: TRBJ2-5
d_call: .
clone_size: .
v_call: TRBV14
cdr3_aa: CASSQAGAETQYF
cdr3_nt: TGTGCCAGCAGCCAAGCCGGGGCGGAGACCCAGTACTTC

j_call: TRBJ1-1
d_call: TRBD1
clone_size: .
v_call: TRBV2
cdr3_aa: CASSGRQGAGQAFF
cdr3_nt: TGTGCCAGCAGCGGAAGACAGGGGGCAGGGCAAGCTTTCTTT

j_call: TRBJ2-1
d_call: TRBD2
clone_size: .
v_call: TRBV9
cdr3_aa: CASSPSQVLAGGMNEQFF
cdr3_nt: TGTGCCAGCAGCCCTTCCCAGGTACTAGCGGGAGGTATGAATGAGCAGTTCTTC

j_call: TRBJ2-2
d_call: TRBD2
clone_size: .
v_call: TRBV5-1
cdr3_aa: CASSLLAATGELFF
cdr3_nt: TGCGCCAGCAGCTTGCTAGCGGCCACCGGGGAGCTGTTTTTT

j_call: TRBJ2-7
d_call: .
clone_size: few
v_call: TRBV27
cdr3_aa: CASSRGRGLSYEQYF
cdr3_nt: TGTGCCAGCAGCCGGGGGAGGGGGCTCTCCTACGAGCAGTACTTC

j_call: TRBJ2-1
d_call: TRBD1
clone_size: .
v_call: TRBV5-1
cdr3_aa: CASSSGRGQYNEQFF
cdr3_nt: TGCGCCAGCAGCTCGGGCAGGGGGCAGTACAATGAGCAGTTCTTC

j_call: TRBJ2-5
d_call: TRBD1
clone_size: .
v_call: TRBV18
cdr3_aa: CASSPSGTGTETQYF
cdr3_nt: TGTGCCAGCTCACCGTCAGGGACAGGGACGGAGACCCAGTACTTC

j_call: TRBJ1-5
d_call: TRBD1
clone_size: .
v_call: TRBV28
cdr3_aa: CASSRETGANQPQHF
cdr3_nt: TGTGCCAGCAGTAGAGAGACAGGGGCCAATCAGCCCCAGCATTTT

j_call: TRBJ2-3
d_call: .
clone_size: .
v_call: TRBV7-8
cdr3_aa: CASSLEGVSDTQYF
cdr3_nt: TGTGCCAGCAGCTTAGAGGGGGTCTCAGATACGCAGTATTTT

j_call: TRBJ2-5
d_call: .
clone_size: .
v_call: TRBV2
cdr3_aa: CASSGVVASGETQYF
cdr3_nt: TGTGCCAGCAGTGGGGTTGTCGCCAGCGGAGAGACCCAGTACTTC

j_call: TRBJ2-7
d_call: TRBD2
clone_size: .
v_call: TRBV2
cdr3_aa: CASSGSSGIFTYEQYF
cdr3_nt: TGTGCCAGCAGTGGGTCTAGCGGGATCTTCACCTACGAGCAGTACTTC

j_call: TRBJ2-3
d_call: .
clone_size: .
v_call: TRBV7-3
cdr3_aa: CASSLLGRPDTQYF
cdr3_nt: TGTGCCAGCAGCTTATTAGGCCGCCCAGATACGCAGTATTTT

j_call: TRBJ1-1
d_call: TRBD1
clone_size: once
v_call: TRBV10-3
cdr3_aa: CAIAPPTGQTTEAFF
cdr3_nt: TGTGCCATCGCCCCCCCGACAGGGCAGACCACTGAAGCTTTCTTT

j_call: TRBJ2-2
d_call: .
clone_size: .
v_call: TRBV5-8
cdr3_aa: CASSRLVFTGELFF
cdr3_nt: TGTGCCAGCAGCCGACTAGTCTTCACCGGGGAGCTGTTTTTT

j_call: TRBJ2-1
d_call: .
clone_size: .
v_call: TRBV5-1
cdr3_aa: CASSLEGDPRYNEQFF
cdr3_nt: TGCGCCAGCAGCTTGGAGGGGGATCCAAGGTACAATGAGCAGTTCTTC

j_call: TRBJ2-2
d_call: TRBD1
clone_size: .
v_call: TRBV5-1
cdr3_aa: CASSLGGQANTGELFF
cdr3_nt: TGCGCCAGCAGCTTGGGGGGACAGGCGAACACCGGGGAGCTGTTTTTT

j_call: TRBJ1-2
d_call: .
clone_size: .
v_call: TRBV5-1
cdr3_aa: CASSLLGHSNYGYTF
cdr3_nt: TGCGCCAGCAGCTTGTTGGGACACTCTAACTATGGCTACACCTTC

j_call: TRBJ2-5
d_call: .
clone_size: .
v_call: TRBV2
cdr3_aa: CASSQGTDQETQYF
cdr3_nt: TGTGCCAGCAGTCAAGGGACGGACCAAGAGACCCAGTACTTC

j_call: TRBJ1-5
d_call: TRBD1
clone_size: .
v_call: TRBV5-6
cdr3_aa: CASSPRNRDRALQPQHF
cdr3_nt: TGTGCCAGCAGCCCACGAAACCGGGACAGGGCTCTTCAGCCCCAGCATTTT

j_call: TRBJ2-3
d_call: .
clone_size: once
v_call: TRBV4-1
cdr3_aa: CASSQVGKGRRGTDTQYF
cdr3_nt: TGCGCCAGCAGCCAAGTAGGAAAGGGACGTCGGGGCACAGATACGCAGTATTTT

j_call: TRBJ2-6
d_call: TRBD1
clone_size: few
v_call: TRBV19
cdr3_aa: CASSTRQGAANVLTF
cdr3_nt: TGTGCCAGTAGTACTCGACAGGGAGCGGCCAACGTCCTGACTTTC

j_call: TRBJ1-1
d_call: .
clone_size: .
v_call: TRBV9
cdr3_aa: CASSVGPTKNTEAFF
cdr3_nt: TGTGCCAGCAGCGTGGGCCCGACGAAGAACACTGAAGCTTTCTTT

j_call: TRBJ2-7
d_call: .
clone_size: .
v_call: TRBV10-3
cdr3_aa: CAIGEFPHEQYF
cdr3_nt: TGTGCCATCGGAGAATTCCCCCACGAGCAGTACTTC

j_call: TRBJ2-7
d_call: TRBD1
clone_size: few
v_call: TRBV30
cdr3_aa: CAWSVLLSRQGRTSYEQYF
cdr3_nt: TGTGCCTGGAGTGTACTTCTCAGCCGACAGGGGAGGACTTCGTACGAGCAGTACTTC

j_call: TRBJ2-1
d_call: .
clone_size: .
v_call: TRBV7-2
cdr3_aa: CASSLKGSGTYNEQFF
cdr3_nt: TGTGCCAGCAGCTTAAAGGGGAGCGGAACGTACAATGAGCAGTTCTTC

j_call: TRBJ2-5
d_call: TRBD1
clone_size: .
v_call: TRBV5-1
cdr3_aa: CASSGITGGQETQYF
cdr3_nt: TGCGCCAGCAGCGGAATCACAGGGGGCCAAGAGACCCAGTACTTC

j_call: TRBJ2-6
d_call: .
clone_size: .
v_call: TRBV30
cdr3_aa: CAWSHAGLANVLTF
cdr3_nt: TGTGCCTGGAGTCATGCTGGGTTAGCGAACGTCCTGACTTTC

j_call: TRBJ1-1
d_call: .
clone_size: .
v_call: TRBV27
cdr3_aa: CATLGTFMNTEAFF
cdr3_nt: TGTGCCACTCTGGGGACATTCATGAACACTGAAGCTTTCTTT

j_call: TRBJ1-1
d_call: .
clone_size: .
v_call: TRBV7-9
cdr3_aa: CASSLLGRKTEAFF
cdr3_nt: TGTGCCAGCAGCCTCCTGGGGCGTAAGACTGAAGCTTTCTTT

j_call: TRBJ2-5
d_call: .
clone_size: .
v_call: TRBV4-1
cdr3_aa: CASSQVPGTQYF
cdr3_nt: TGCGCCAGCAGCCAAGTCCCGGGGACCCAGTACTTC

j_call: TRBJ1-1
d_call: .
clone_size: once
v_call: TRBV7-3
cdr3_aa: CASSLTGHGNEAFF
cdr3_nt: TGTGCCAGCAGCTTGACGGGACACGGTAATGAAGCTTTCTTT

j_call: TRBJ2-7
d_call: TRBD1
clone_size: .
v_call: TRBV4-1
cdr3_aa: CASSQGDGTGSGGQYF
cdr3_nt: TGCGCCAGCAGCCAAGGAGATGGGACAGGCTCTGGTGGGCAGTACTTC

j_call: TRBJ2-7
d_call: TRBD1
clone_size: .
v_call: TRBV29-1
cdr3_aa: CSVTPGQATYEQYF
cdr3_nt: TGCAGCGTTACTCCCGGACAGGCGACCTACGAGCAGTACTTC

j_call: TRBJ2-5
d_call: .
clone_size: .
v_call: TRBV2
cdr3_aa: CASHVLTGQETQYF
cdr3_nt: TGTGCCAGCCATGTCCTGACTGGACAAGAGACCCAGTACTTC

j_call: TRBJ1-2
d_call: TRBD1
clone_size: .
v_call: TRBV14
cdr3_aa: CASSPYLGTGDYGYTF
cdr3_nt: TGTGCCAGCAGCCCCTATCTCGGGACAGGGGATTATGGCTACACCTTC

j_call: TRBJ2-1
d_call: TRBD2
clone_size: .
v_call: TRBV10-3
cdr3_aa: CAIRASGRLGYNEQFF
cdr3_nt: TGTGCCATCAGGGCAAGCGGGAGGTTGGGGTACAATGAGCAGTTCTTC

j_call: TRBJ2-5
d_call: TRBD1
clone_size: once
v_call: TRBV19
cdr3_aa: CASSDRAKLETQYF
cdr3_nt: TGTGCCAGTAGTGACAGGGCGAAACTGGAGACCCAGTACTTC

j_call: TRBJ2-5
d_call: .
clone_size: .
v_call: TRBV5-1
cdr3_aa: CASSLQDQETQYF
cdr3_nt: TGCGCCAGCAGCTTACAGGACCAAGAGACCCAGTACTTC

j_call: TRBJ2-1
d_call: .
clone_size: .
v_call: TRBV2
cdr3_aa: CASSPQGSYNEQFF
cdr3_nt: TGTGCCAGCAGTCCGCAGGGCTCCTACAATGAGCAGTTCTTC

j_call: TRBJ1-5
d_call: .
clone_size: .
v_call: TRBV4-1
cdr3_aa: CASSHIIGAENNQPQHF
cdr3_nt: TGCGCCAGCAGCCACATCATCGGGGCAGAAAATAATCAGCCCCAGCATTTT

j_call: TRBJ2-5
d_call: TRBD2
clone_size: .
v_call: TRBV5-1
cdr3_aa: CASSPGLAGRETQYF
cdr3_nt: TGCGCCAGCAGCCCGGGACTAGCGGGCAGGGAGACCCAGTACTTC

j_call: TRBJ1-4
d_call: .
clone_size: .
v_call: TRBV18
cdr3_aa: CASSPPGGAATNEKLFF
cdr3_nt: TGTGCCAGCTCACCACCAGGAGGGGCGGCAACTAATGAAAAACTGTTTTTT

j_call: TRBJ1-1
d_call: .
clone_size: .
v_call: TRBV30
cdr3_aa: CAWGRGGDTEAFF
cdr3_nt: TGTGCCTGGGGACGTGGGGGGGACACTGAAGCTTTCTTT

j_call: TRBJ1-2
d_call: .
clone_size: .
v_call: TRBV11-1
cdr3_aa: CASSSLGTRGTSNYGYTF
cdr3_nt: TGTGCCAGCAGCAGTTTGGGGACCCGGGGGACTTCTAACTATGGCTACACCTTC

j_call: TRBJ2-1
d_call: .
clone_size: once
v_call: TRBV6-6
cdr3_aa: CASTGGYEQFF
cdr3_nt: TGTGCCAGCACCGGGGGTTATGAGCAGTTCTTC

j_call: TRBJ1-2
d_call: .
clone_size: .
v_call: TRBV5-4
cdr3_aa: CASSLESRGETYGYTF
cdr3_nt: TGTGCCAGCAGCTTGGAGTCCCGGGGGGAGACCTATGGCTACACCTTC